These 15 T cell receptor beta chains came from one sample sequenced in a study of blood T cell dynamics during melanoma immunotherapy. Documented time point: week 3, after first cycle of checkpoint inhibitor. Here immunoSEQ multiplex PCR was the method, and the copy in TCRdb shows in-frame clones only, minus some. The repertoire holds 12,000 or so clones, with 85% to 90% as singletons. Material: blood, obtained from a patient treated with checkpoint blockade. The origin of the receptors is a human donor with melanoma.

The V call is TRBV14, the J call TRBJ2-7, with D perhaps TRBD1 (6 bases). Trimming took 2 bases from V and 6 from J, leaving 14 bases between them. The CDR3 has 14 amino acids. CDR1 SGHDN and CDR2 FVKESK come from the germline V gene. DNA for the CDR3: TGTGCCAGCAGCCAAAGGGACACATCGCGCGAGCAGTACTTC. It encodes CASSQRDTSREQYF.

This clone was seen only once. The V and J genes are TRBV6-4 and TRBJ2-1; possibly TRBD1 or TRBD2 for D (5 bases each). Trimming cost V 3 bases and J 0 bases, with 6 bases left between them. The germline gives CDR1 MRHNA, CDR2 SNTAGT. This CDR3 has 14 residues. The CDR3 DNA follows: TGTGCCAGCAGTGATGGGGGCTCCTACAATGAGCAGTTCTTC. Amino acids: CASSDGGSYNEQFF.

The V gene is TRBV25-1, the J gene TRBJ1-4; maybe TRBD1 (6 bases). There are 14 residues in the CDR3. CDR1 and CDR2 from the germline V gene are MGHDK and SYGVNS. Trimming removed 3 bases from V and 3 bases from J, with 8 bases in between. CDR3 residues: CASSDSGANEKLFF. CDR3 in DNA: TGTGCCAGCAGTGATTCAGGGGCTAATGAAAAACTGTTTTTT.

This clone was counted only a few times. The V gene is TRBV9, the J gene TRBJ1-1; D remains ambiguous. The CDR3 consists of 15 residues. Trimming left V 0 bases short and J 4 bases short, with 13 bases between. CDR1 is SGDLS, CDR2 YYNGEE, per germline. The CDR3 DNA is TGTGCCAGCAGCGTAGCTGAAGGGTACGGCACTGAAGCTTTCTTT. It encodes CASSVAEGYGTEAFF. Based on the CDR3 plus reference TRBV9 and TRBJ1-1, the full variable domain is DSGVTQTPKHLITATGQRVTLRCSPRSGDLSVYWYQQSLDQGLQFLIQYYNGEERAKGNILERFSAQQFPDLHSELNLSSLELGDSALYFCASSVAEGYGTEAFFGQGTRLTVV.

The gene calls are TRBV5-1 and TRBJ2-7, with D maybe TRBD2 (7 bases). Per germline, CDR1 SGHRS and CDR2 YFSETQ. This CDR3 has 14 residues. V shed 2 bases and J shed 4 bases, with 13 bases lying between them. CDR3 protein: CASSFNRGAYEQYF. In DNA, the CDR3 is TGCGCCAGCAGCTTTAATCGGGGGGCGTACGAGCAGTACTTC.

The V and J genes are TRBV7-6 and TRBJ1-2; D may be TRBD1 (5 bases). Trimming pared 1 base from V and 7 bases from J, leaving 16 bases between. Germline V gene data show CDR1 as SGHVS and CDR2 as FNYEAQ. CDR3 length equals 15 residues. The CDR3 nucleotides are TGTGCCAGCAGCTTAGTATCAGGGACTCGGGGTGGCTACACCTTC. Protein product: CASSLVSGTRGGYTF.

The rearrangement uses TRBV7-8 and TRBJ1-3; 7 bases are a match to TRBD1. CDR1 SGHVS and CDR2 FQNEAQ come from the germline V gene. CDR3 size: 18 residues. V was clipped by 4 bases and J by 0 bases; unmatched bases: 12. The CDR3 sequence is CASSSRRVTGRSGNTIYF. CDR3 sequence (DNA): TGTGCCAGCAGCTCAAGGAGAGTGACAGGGCGCTCTGGAAACACCATATATTTT.

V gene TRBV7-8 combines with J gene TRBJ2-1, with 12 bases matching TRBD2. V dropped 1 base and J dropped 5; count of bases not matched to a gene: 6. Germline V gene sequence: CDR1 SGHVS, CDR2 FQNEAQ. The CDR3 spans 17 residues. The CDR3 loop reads CASSLGPLAGGDNEQFF. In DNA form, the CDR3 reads TGTGCCAGCAGCTTAGGTCCCCTAGCGGGGGGGGACAATGAGCAGTTCTTC. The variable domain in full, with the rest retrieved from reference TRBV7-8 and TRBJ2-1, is GAGVSQSPRYKVAKRGQDVALRCDPISGHVSLFWYQQALGQGPEFLTYFQNEAQLDKSGLPSDRFFAERPEGSVSTLKIQRTQQEDSAVYLCASSLGPLAGGDNEQFFGPGTRLTVL.

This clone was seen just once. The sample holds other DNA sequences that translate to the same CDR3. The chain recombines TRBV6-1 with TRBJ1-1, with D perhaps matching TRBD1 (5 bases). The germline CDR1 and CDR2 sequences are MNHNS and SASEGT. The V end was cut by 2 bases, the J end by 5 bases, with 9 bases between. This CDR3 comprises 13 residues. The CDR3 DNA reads TGTGCCAGCAGTGAACGTCAGGGAACTGAAGCTTTCTTT. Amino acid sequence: CASSERQGTEAFF.

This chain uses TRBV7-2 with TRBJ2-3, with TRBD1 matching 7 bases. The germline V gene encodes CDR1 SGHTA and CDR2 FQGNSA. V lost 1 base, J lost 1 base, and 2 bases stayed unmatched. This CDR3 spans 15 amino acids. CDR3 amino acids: CASSLVGTGTDTQYF. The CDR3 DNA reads TGTGCCAGCAGCTTAGTGGGGACAGGCACAGATACGCAGTATTTT. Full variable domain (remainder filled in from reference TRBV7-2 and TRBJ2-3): GAGVSQSPSNKVTEKGKDVELRCDPISGHTALYWYRQSLGQGLEFLIYFQGNSAPDKSGLPSDRFSAERTGGSVSTLTIQRTQQEDSAVYLCASSLVGTGTDTQYFGPGTRLTVL.

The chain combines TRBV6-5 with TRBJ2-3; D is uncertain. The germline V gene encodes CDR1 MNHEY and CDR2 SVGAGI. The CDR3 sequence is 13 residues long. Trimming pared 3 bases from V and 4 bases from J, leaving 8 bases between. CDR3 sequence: CASSYEVADTQYF. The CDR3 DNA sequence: TGTGCCAGCAGTTATGAGGTGGCAGATACGCAGTATTTT.

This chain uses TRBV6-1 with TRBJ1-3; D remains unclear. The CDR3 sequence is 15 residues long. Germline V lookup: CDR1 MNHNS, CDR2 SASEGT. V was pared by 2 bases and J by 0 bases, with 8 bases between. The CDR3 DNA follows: TGTGCCAGCAGTGAACTTGCTCTCTCTGGAAACACCATATATTTT. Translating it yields CASSELALSGNTIYF.

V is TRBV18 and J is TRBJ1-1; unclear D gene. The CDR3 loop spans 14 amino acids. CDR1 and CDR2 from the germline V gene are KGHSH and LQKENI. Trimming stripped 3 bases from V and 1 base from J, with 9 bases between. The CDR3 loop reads CASSPSRENTEAFF. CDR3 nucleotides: TGTGCCAGCTCACCGTCTCGGGAGAACACTGAAGCTTTCTTT.

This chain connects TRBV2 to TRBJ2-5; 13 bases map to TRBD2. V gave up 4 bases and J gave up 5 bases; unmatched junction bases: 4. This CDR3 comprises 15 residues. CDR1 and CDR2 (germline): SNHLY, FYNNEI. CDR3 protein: CASSGLAGGGETQYF. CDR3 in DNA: TGTGCCAGCAGTGGACTAGCGGGAGGCGGGGAGACCCAGTACTTC.

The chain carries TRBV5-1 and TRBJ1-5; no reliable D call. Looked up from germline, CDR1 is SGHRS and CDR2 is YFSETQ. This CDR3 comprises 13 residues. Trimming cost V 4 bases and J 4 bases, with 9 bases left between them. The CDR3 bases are TGCGCCAGCAGCATCGACGGGAATCAGCCCCAGCATTTT. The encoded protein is CASSIDGNQPQHF.